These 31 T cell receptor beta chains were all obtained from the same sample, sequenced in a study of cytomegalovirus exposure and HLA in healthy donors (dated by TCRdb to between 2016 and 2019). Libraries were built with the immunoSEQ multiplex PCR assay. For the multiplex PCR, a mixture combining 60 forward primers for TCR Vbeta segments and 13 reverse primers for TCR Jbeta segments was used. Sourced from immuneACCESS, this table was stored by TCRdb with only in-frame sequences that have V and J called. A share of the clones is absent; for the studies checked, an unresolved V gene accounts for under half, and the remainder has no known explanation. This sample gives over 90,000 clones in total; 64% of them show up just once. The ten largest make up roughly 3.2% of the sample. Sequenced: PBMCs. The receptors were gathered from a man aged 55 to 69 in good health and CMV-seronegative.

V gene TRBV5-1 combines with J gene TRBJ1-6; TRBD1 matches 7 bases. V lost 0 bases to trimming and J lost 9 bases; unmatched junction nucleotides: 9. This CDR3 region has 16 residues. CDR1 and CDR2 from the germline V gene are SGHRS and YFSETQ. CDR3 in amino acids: CASSLDPTGIISPLHF. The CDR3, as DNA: TGCGCCAGCAGCTTGGACCCGACAGGGATTATTTCACCCCTCCACTTT.

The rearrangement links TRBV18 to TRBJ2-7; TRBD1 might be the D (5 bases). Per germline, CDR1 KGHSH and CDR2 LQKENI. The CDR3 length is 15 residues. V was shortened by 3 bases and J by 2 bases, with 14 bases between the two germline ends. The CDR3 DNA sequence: TGTGCCAGCTCACCTAGTGGGGCCAGCGCCTACGAGCAGTACTTC. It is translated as CASSPSGASAYEQYF.

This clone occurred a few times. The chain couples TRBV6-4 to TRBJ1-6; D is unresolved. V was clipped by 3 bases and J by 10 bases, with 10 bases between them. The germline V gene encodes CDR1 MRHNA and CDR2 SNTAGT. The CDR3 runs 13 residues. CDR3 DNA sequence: TGTGCCAGCAGTGAGTCCCTGAGGTCACCCCTCCACTTT. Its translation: CASSESLRSPLHF.

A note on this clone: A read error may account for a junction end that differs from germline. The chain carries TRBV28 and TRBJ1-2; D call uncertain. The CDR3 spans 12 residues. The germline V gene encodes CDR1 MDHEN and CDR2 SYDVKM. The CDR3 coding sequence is TGTGCCAGCAGTTCATTAGACACGGAACGCTTCTTC. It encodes CASSSLDTERFF.

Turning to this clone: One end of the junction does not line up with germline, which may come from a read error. The CDR3 protein is CASIADRGEAFF. CDR3 DNA sequence: TGTGCAAGCATAGCGGACAGGGGTGAAGCTTTCTTT. The gene calls are TRBV2 and TRBJ1-1; 9 bases map to TRBD1. Per germline, CDR1 SNHLY and CDR2 FYNNEI. CDR3 length equals 12 residues.

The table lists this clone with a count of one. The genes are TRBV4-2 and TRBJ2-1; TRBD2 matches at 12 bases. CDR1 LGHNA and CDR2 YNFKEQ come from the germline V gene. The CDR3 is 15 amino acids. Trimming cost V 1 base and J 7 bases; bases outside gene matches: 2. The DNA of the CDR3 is TGTGCCAGCAGCCAAGCGACTAGCGGGGGTAATGAGCAGTTCTTC. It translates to CASSQATSGGNEQFF.

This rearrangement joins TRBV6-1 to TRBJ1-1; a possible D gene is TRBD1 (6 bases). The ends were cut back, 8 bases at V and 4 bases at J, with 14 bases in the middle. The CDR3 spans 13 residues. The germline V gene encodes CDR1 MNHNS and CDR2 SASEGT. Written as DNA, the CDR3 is TGTGCCAGCGGCTCCCAGGGGAGCACTGAAGCTTTCTTT. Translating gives CASGSQGSTEAFF.

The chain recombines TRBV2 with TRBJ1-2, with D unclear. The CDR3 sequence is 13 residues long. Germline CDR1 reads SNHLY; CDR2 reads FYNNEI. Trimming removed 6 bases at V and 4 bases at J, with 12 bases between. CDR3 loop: CASRQEDPYGYTF. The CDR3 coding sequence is TGTGCCAGCAGGCAGGAGGACCCCTATGGCTACACCTTC.

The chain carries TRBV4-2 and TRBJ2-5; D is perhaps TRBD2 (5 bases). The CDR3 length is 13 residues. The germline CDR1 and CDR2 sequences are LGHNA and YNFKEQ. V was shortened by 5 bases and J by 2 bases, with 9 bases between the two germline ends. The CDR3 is CASSSLGQETQYF. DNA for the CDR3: TGTGCCAGCAGCTCACTAGGGCAAGAGACCCAGTACTTC.

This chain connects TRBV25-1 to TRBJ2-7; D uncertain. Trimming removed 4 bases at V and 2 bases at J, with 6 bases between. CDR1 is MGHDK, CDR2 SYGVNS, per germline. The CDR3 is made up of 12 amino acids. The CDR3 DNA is TGTGCCAGCAGTGCGCAGACCTACGAGCAGTACTTC. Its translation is CASSAQTYEQYF.

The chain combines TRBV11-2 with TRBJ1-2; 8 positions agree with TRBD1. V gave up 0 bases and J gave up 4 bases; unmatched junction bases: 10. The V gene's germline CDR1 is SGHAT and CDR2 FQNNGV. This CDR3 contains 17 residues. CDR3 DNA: TGTGCCAGCAGCTTAGACGTGGGACAGGCCAGACCCTATGGCTACACCTTC. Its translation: CASSLDVGQARPYGYTF.

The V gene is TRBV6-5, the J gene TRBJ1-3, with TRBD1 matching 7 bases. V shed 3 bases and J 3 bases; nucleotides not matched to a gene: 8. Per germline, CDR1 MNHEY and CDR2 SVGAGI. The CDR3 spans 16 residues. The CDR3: CASSYGQADFGNTIYF. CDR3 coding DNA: TGTGCCAGCAGTTATGGACAGGCAGACTTTGGAAACACCATATATTTT.

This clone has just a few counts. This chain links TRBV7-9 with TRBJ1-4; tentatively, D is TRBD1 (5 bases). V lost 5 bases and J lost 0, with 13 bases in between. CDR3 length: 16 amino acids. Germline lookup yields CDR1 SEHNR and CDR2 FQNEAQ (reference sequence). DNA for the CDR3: TGTGCCAGCAGCGAACGACAGACGTCAACTAATGAAAAACTGTTTTTT. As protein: CASSERQTSTNEKLFF.

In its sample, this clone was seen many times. This CDR3 is CASRRQGGAKNIQYF. The CDR3 DNA reads TGTGCCAGCAGACGTCAGGGGGGAGCCAAAAACATTCAGTACTTC. V is TRBV6-1 and J is TRBJ2-4; the D gene is possibly TRBD1 (7 bases). The CDR3 runs 15 residues. The germline CDR1 and CDR2 sequences are MNHNS and SASEGT. Trimming cost V 6 bases and J 0 bases, with 12 bases left between them.

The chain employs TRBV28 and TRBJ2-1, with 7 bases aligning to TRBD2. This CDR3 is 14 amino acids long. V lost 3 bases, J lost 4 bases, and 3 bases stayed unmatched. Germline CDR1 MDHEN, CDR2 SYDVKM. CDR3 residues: CASSFGGVYNEQFF. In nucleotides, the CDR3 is TGTGCCAGCAGTTTTGGGGGGGTATACAATGAGCAGTTCTTC.

The CDR3 region has the DNA TGTGCCAGCAGCGTCACAGGACCCAACACTGAAGCTTTCTTT. Translation gives CASSVTGPNTEAFF. The chain recombines TRBV11-3 with TRBJ1-1; tentatively, D is TRBD1 (5 bases). The CDR3 is made up of 14 amino acids. CDR1 SGHNT and CDR2 YENEEA come from the germline V gene. The V and J ends lost 5 bases and 2 bases respectively, with 12 bases between them.

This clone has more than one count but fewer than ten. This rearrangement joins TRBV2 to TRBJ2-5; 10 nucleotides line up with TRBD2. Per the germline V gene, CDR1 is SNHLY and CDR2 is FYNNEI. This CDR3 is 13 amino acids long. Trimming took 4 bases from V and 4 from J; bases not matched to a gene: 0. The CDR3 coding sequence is TGTGCCAGCAGTGGACTAGCGGGAGAGACCCAGTACTTC. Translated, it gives CASSGLAGETQYF.

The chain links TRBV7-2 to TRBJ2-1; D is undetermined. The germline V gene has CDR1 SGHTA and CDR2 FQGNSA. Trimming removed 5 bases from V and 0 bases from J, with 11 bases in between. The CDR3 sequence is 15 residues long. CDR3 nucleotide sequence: TGTGCCAGCAGCCTTCAGGTTAGCTCCTACAATGAGCAGTTCTTC. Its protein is CASSLQVSSYNEQFF.

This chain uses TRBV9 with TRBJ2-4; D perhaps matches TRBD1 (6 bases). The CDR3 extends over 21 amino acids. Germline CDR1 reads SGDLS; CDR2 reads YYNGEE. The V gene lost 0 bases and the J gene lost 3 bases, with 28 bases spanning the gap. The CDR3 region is CASSVAWERAGVGAYKNIQYF. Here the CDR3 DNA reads TGTGCCAGCAGCGTAGCTTGGGAGAGAGCCGGGGTGGGGGCCTACAAAAACATTCAGTACTTC.

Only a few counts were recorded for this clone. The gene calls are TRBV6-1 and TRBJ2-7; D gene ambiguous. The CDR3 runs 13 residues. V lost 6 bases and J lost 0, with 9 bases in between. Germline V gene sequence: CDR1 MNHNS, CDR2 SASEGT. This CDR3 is CASSPPLSYEQYF. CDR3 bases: TGTGCCAGCAGCCCCCCCCTCTCCTACGAGCAGTACTTC.

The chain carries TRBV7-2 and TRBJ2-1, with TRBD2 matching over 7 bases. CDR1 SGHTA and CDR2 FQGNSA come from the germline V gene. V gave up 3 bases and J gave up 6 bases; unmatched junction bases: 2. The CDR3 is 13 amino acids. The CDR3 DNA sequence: TGTGCCAGCAGCTTCGGGACTACCAATGAGCAGTTCTTC. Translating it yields CASSFGTTNEQFF.

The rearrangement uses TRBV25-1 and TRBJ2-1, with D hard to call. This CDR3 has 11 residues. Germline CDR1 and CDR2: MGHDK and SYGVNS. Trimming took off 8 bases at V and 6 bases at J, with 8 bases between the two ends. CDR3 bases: TGTGCCAGCCAATTCGGCAATGAGCAGTTCTTC. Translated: CASQFGNEQFF.

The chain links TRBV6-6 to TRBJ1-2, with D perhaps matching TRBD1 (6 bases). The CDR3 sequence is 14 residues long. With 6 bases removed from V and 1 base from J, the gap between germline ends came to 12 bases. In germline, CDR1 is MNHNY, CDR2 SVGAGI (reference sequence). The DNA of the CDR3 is TGTGCCAGCAGCGAACAGGGATTTAACTATGGCTACACCTTC. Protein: CASSEQGFNYGYTF.

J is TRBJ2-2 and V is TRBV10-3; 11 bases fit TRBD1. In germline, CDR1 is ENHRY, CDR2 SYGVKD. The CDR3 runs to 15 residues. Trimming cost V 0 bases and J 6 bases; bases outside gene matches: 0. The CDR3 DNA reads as TGTGCCATCAGTGAGTCGGGACAGGGGGCCGGGGAGCTGTTTTTT. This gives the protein CAISESGQGAGELFF.

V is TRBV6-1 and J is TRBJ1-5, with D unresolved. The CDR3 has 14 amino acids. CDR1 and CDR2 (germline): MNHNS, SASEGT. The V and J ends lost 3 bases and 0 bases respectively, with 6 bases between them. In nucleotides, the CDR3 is TGTGCCAGCAGTGATATGTATAGCAATCAGCCCCAGCATTTT. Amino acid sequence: CASSDMYSNQPQHF.

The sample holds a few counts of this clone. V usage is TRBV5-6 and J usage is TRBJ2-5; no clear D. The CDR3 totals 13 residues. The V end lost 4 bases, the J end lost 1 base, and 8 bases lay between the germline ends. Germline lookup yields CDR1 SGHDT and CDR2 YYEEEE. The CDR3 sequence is CASSPDFQETQYF. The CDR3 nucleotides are TGTGCCAGCAGCCCCGACTTCCAAGAGACCCAGTACTTC.

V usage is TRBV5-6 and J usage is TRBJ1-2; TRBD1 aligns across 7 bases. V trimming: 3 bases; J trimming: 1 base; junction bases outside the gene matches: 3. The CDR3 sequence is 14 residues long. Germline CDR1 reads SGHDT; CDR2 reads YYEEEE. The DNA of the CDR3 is TGTGCCAGCAGCTGGGGACAGAGTAACTATGGCTACACCTTC. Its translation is CASSWGQSNYGYTF.

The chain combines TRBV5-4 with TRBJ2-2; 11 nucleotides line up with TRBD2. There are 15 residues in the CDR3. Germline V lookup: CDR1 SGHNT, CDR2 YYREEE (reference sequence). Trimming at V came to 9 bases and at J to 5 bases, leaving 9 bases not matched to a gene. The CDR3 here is CATYSSGGPTGELFF. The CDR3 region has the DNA TGTGCCACATACTCTAGCGGGGGGCCAACCGGGGAGCTGTTTTTT.

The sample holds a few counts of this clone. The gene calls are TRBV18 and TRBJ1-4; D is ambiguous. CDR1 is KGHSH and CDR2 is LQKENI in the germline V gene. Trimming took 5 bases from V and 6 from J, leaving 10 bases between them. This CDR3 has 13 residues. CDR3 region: CASSISGDEKLFF. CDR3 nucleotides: TGTGCCAGCTCAATCAGTGGAGATGAAAAACTGTTTTTT.

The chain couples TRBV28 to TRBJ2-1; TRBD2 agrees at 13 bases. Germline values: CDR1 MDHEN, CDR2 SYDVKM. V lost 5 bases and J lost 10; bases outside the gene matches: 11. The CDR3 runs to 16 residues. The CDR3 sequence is CASSVRTSGRSREQFF. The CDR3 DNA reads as TGTGCCAGCAGTGTGCGGACTAGCGGGAGATCTCGCGAGCAGTTCTTC.

Here the CDR3 DNA reads TGTGCCAGCAGTTACTGGTCTAGCGGGAGTCACGAGCAGTACTTC. It specifies CASSYWSSGSHEQYF. This sequence joins TRBV6-6 and TRBJ2-7; 10 bases match TRBD2. Germline values: CDR1 MNHNY, CDR2 SVGAGI (reference sequence). With 1 base clipped from V and 5 bases from J, the junction kept 5 bases outside the gene matches. This CDR3 has 15 residues.